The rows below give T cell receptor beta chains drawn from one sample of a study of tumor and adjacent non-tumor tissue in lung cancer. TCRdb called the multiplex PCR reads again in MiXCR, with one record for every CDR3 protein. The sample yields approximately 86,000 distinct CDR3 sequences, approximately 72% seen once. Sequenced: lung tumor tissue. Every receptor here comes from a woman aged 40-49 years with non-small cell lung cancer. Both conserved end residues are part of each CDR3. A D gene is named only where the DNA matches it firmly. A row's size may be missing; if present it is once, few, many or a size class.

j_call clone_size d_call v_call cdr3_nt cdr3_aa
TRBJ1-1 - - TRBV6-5 TGTGCCAGCAGTTACCGGGGGGGAAGAGCTTTCTTC CASSYRGGRAFF
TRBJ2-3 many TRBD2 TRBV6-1 TGTGCCAGCAACCCGACCGGGACTAGCGGGGGAAATACGCAGTATTTT CASNPTGTSGGNTQYF
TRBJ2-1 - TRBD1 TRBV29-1 TGCAGCGCTGCCGCGGGACAGGTCTACAATGAGCAGCTCTTC CSAAAGQVYNEQLF
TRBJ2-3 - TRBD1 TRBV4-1 TGCGCCAGCAGCCAAGCTCGCGTCGGGACAGGGGGGACAGATACGCAGTATTTT CASSQARVGTGGTDTQYF
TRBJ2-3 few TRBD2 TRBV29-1 TGTAGCAGTGCGGGAGGGGGGCATACGCAGTATTTT CSSAGGGHTQYF
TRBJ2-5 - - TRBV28 TGTACCAGCCAGGATTCCCTGGGGGAGACCCAGTACTTC CTSQDSLGETQYF
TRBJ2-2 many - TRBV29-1 TGCAGCGTTCGGCAAAGGGGGAACACCGGGGAGCTGTTTTTT CSVRQRGNTGELFF
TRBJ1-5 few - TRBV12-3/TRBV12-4 TGTGCAAGCGGTTTCCTATGCCTCAATCAGCCCCAGCATTTT CASGFLCLNQPQHF
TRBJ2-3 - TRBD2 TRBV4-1 TGCGCCAACAGCCAAGATCGAGGAGCGGGGGGGAGCACAGATACGCAATATTTT CANSQDRGAGGSTDTQYF
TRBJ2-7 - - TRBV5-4 TGTACCAGCGGCTCGGGGCCCCACGAGCTGTACTTC CTSGSGPHELYF
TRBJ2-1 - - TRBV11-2 TGTGCCAGCAGCCTTGTCGTAGACTCCTACAATAAGCAGTTCTTC CASSLVVDSYNKQFF
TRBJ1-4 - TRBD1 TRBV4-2 TGTGCCAGCAGCCAAAAGGTGAGACAGGGTGGCATAGGCCGAAAACTGTTTTTT CASSQKVRQGGIGRKLFF
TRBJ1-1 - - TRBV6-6 TGTGCCAACAGCCCTTTATGGGGCACTGAAGCTTTCTTT CANSPLWGTEAFF
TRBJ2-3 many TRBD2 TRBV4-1 TGCGCCACTGGGACTAGCGGGTCCTATAGCACAGATACGCAGTATTTT CATGTSGSYSTDTQYF
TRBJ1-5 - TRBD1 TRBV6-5 TGTGCCGGCAGGTCGGGACAGGGTATTCAGGACCAGCATTTT CAGRSGQGIQDQHF
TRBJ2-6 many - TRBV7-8 TGTGCCAGCAGCATACGTTTAGGAACTGGGGCCAACGTCCTGACTTTC CASSIRLGTGANVLTF
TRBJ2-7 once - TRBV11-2 TGTGTCAGCGGTGGGAGCTCCTACGAGCAGTATTTC CVSGGSSYEQYF
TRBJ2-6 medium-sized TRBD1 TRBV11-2 TGTGCCAGCACCCAGACAGGGATAATGGGGGCCAACGTCCTGACTTTC CASTQTGIMGANVLTF
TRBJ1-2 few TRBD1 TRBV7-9 TGTGCCAGCAGCTTTGACAGGGCGGGCTACACCTTC CASSFDRAGYTF
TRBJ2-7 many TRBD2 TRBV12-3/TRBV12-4 TGTGCCAGCAGTCGGGACTATAACTACGAGCAGTACTTC CASSRDYNYEQYF
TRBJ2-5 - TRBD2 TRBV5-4 TGCGCCAGCAGCTCATGGGGGGGGGGATCGGAGACACAGTACTTC CASSSWGGGSETQYF
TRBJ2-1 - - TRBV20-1 TGCAGTGTTCAGGGGGGACTGGACAACAATGAGCTGTTCTTC CSVQGGLDNNELFF
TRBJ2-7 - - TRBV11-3 TGTGCCAGCAGGTTACGAGGGGCCTCCTACGGGCAGTACTTC CASRLRGASYGQYF
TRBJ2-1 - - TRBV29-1 TGTAGCGTTGCCGCGAGACAGATCTACAATGAGCGGTTCTTC CSVAARQIYNERFF
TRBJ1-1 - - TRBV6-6 TGTACCAGCAGCTCCAGGGGTATCGCTGAGGCTTTCTTT CTSSSRGIAEAFF
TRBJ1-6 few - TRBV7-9 TGTGCCAGCAGGTCAGACGGCGGAAATTCACCCCTCCACTTT CASRSDGGNSPLHF
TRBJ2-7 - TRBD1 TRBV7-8 TGTACTAGCAGCTTAGAAAGACAGGGGGGCCACGAGCAGTACTTC CTSSLERQGGHEQYF
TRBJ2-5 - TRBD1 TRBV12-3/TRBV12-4 TGTGCCAGTAGTTTTGGGACAGGGGTTGGAGGAGAGATCCAGTACTTC CASSFGTGVGGEIQYF
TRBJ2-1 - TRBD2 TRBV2 TGTGCCAGCAGGCCGGGACTAGCGGGAAGGCTTGTTGTGAATGAGCAGTTCTTC CASRPGLAGRLVVNEQFF
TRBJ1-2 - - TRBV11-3 TGCGCCAGGAGCCCCATAGTGGATGGAGGCTACACCTTC CARSPIVDGGYTF
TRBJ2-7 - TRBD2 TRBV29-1 TGCAGTGTCTTGAGGTCGGGGGGGAGCTCCTACGAGCAGTACTTC CSVLRSGGSSYEQYF
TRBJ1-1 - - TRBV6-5 TGTGCCAGTAGTTACCAGGGACACGAGAACACTGAAGCTTTCTTT CASSYQGHENTEAFF
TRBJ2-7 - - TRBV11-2 TGTGCCAGCAGCCTAGATCCCAGCTGGGGGATTGAGCAGTACTTC CASSLDPSWGIEQYF
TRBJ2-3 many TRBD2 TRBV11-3 TGTGCCAGCAGCGCTAGCGGGGGGTCCACAGATACGCAGTATTTT CASSASGGSTDTQYF
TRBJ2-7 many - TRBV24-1 TGTGCCACCAGTAGTTCGACCCAGGGGTACGAGCAGTACTTC CATSSSTQGYEQYF
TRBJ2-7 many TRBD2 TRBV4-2 TGTGCCAGCAGCCAGAACCTAGCGGGGTCCTACGAGCAGTACTTC CASSQNLAGSYEQYF
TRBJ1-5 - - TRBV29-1 TGCAGCGTAGTCACTACTGAGTTAGGCAATCAGCCCCAGCATTTT CSVVTTELGNQPQHF
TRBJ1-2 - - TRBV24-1 TGTGGCACCAGTGATGGGAATGGCTATGGCTACACCTTC CGTSDGNGYGYTF
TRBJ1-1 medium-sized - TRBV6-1 TGTGCCAGCAGTGAAAAGGGGGGTTCGGGAACTGAAGCTTTCTTT CASSEKGGSGTEAFF
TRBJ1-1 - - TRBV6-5 TGTACCAGCAGTTACTTAGGTAACACTGATGCTTTCTTT CTSSYLGNTDAFF
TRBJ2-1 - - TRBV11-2 TGTCCCAGCAACTTAGTGACTAGCTACAATGAGCAGTTCTTC CPSNLVTSYNEQFF
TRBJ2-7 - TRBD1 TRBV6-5 TGTGCCAGCAGTCTCTCCTGGACAGGGTTTAAGGAGCAGTGCTTC CASSLSWTGFKEQCF
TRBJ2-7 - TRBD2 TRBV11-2 TGTGCCAGCAGCTCCTTATCCTCCGGGACTACCCCTATCTTC CASSSLSSGTTPIF
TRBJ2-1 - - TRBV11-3 TGTACCAGCAGTTTCCGTCACAGTCTTGCCTACATTGAGCAGTTCTTC CTSSFRHSLAYIEQFF
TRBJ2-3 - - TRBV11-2 TGTGCCAGTAGCTTAGCCTCCCAGGGTAGCCCAGATATGCAGTATTTT CASSLASQGSPDMQYF
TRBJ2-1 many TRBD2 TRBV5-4 TGTGCCAGCAGCTCGCGGGGGGGAGGAAACAATGAGCAGTTCTTC CASSSRGGGNNEQFF
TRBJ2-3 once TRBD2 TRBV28 TGTTCCAGCAGTTTCGAGACTAGCGGGGACCCCGATACGCAGTATTTT CSSSFETSGDPDTQYF
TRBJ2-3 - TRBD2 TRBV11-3 TGTGCCAGCAGTCAGGGACTAGTGGACACAGGTACGCAGTATTTT CASSQGLVDTGTQYF
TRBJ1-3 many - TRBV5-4 TGTGCCAGCAGCATCAGGGGAAACACCATATATTTT CASSIRGNTIYF
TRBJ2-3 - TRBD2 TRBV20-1 TGCAGATCCCAACCGGGGGGGAAGGATACGCAGTATTTT CRSQPGGKDTQYF
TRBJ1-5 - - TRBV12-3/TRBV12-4 TGTGCCAGTAATTTCCTAGACCTCAATCAGCCCCAGCATTTT CASNFLDLNQPQHF
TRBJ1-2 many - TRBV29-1 TGCAGCGTCTCCGGGACCCCGAACCACTATGGCTACACCTTC CSVSGTPNHYGYTF
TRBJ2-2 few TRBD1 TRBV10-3 TGTGCCATCATGGGGACAGAAGGTGGGAACACCGGGGAGCTGTTTTTT CAIMGTEGGNTGELFF
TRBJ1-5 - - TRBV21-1 TGTGCCAGCAGAGGGGGTCTTCAGCCCCAGCATTTT CASRGGLQPQHF
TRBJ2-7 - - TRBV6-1 TGTGCCAGCAGTGACACGGTGCAGGGGCTCTACGAGCGGTACTTC CASSDTVQGLYERYF